Presented here are 2 T cell receptor beta chains from one specimen sequenced in a study of OX40 agonist ivuxolimab in advanced cancers. Library generation was performed with the immunoSEQ multiplex PCR assay. Entries here come from immuneACCESS through TCRdb and include only in-frame sequences with V and J called. Some clones fail to appear in such tables; in the studies checked, an unresolved V gene covers under half of the shortfall, and the cause of the remainder is unknown. This sample comprises 55,000 to 85,000 clones, 80% of them detected only once. About 1.2% of the sample lies in the top ten. Material: CD4+ or CD8+ T cells sorted from blood, obtained in a trial of the OX40 agonist ivuxolimab. All receptors come from an adult with an advanced solid tumor such as melanoma, head and neck, liver or kidney cancer.

This clone was counted a few times. The chain couples TRBV7-9 to TRBJ2-7; D is undetermined. The CDR3 is made up of 11 amino acids. V lost 3 bases and J 7 bases, leaving 7 bases between the germline ends. Germline assignment: CDR1 SEHNR and CDR2 FQNEAQ (reference sequence). CDR3 nucleotide sequence: TGTGCCAGCAGCTTGAATCTAGAGCAGTACTTC. It translates to CASSLNLEQYF. Using reference TRBV7-9 and TRBJ2-7 for the parts outside the CDR3, the full variable domain is DTGVSQNPRHKITKRGQNVTFRCDPISEHNRLYWYRQTLGQGPEFLTYFQNEAQLEKSRLLSDRFSAERPKGSFSTLEIQRTEQGDSAMYLCASSLNLEQYFGPGTRLTVT.

The chain employs TRBV13 and TRBJ2-3; 7 bases line up with TRBD2. The germline V gene has CDR1 PRHDT and CDR2 FYEKMQ (reference sequence). J gave up 1 base and V 8 bases, and 3 bases lay outside the gene matches. This CDR3 spans 13 amino acids. CDR3 sequence reads: CASQGLRTDTQYF. The DNA of the CDR3 is TGTGCCAGCCAGGGACTACGCACAGATACGCAGTATTTT.